The 32 T cell receptor beta chains presented below share a single source sample, sequenced in a study of blood T cell repertoires in COVID-19. TCRdb keeps only in-frame clones here, not all; method: immunoSEQ multiplex PCR. The table has just over 300,000 clones, 89% seen once; the top ten hold around a tenth. The sequenced material came from PBMCs or T cells enriched from blood (not recorded which). The receptors were sampled from a woman aged 40 to 50 who had recovered from COVID-19.

The rearrangement uses TRBV12-2 and TRBJ1-1; the table calls TRBD1, which could not be checked here. TRBV12-2 is tagged as a pseudogene. The CDR3 totals 11 residues. The CDR3 here is CATDRYTEAFF. In DNA form, the CDR3 reads TGTGCTACAGACAGATACACTGAAGCTTTCTTT.

This chain connects TRBV7-9 to TRBJ1-3, with 7 nucleotides matching TRBD1. CDR1 is SEHNR, CDR2 FQNEAQ, per germline (reference sequence). V shed 5 bases and J 0 bases; nucleotides not matched to a gene: 4. This CDR3 has 15 residues. CDR3 in DNA: TGTGCCAGCAGCCCCGACAGGGTCTCTGGAAACACCATATATTTT. This sequence encodes CASSPDRVSGNTIYF. Full variable domain (outside the CDR3, taken from reference TRBV7-9 and TRBJ1-3): DTGVSQNPRHKITKRGQNVTFRCDPISEHNRLYWYRQTLGQGPEFLTYFQNEAQLEKSRLLSDRFSAERPKGSFSTLEIQRTEQGDSAMYLCASSPDRVSGNTIYFGEGSWLTVV.

The V call is TRBV7-9, the J call TRBJ2-7; D is perhaps TRBD2 (5 bases). The CDR3 contains 13 residues. The V end lost 8 bases, the J end lost 0 bases, and 11 bases lay between the germline ends. The germline CDR1 and CDR2 sequences are SEHNR and FQNEAQ (reference sequence). The CDR3 DNA sequence: TGTGCCAGCTCCGATCGGGGCTCCTACGAGCAGTACTTC. Amino acid sequence: CASSDRGSYEQYF.

The chain has TRBV5-1 and TRBJ1-2, with D maybe TRBD1 (5 bases). In germline, CDR1 is SGHRS, CDR2 YFSETQ. This CDR3 has 14 residues. V was clipped by 1 base and J by 1 base, with 8 bases between them. The CDR3 spells CASSLLQGNYGYTF. The CDR3 DNA reads as TGCGCCAGCAGCTTGCTTCAGGGTAACTATGGCTACACCTTC.

V usage is TRBV11-2 and J usage is TRBJ2-7, with D possibly matching TRBD2 (6 bases). The CDR3 consists of 14 residues. Germline values: CDR1 SGHAT, CDR2 FQNNGV. The V and J ends lost 5 bases and 0 bases respectively, with 11 bases between them. The CDR3 reads CASSPLASSYEQYF. The CDR3 DNA reads as TGTGCCAGCAGCCCCCTAGCGAGCTCCTACGAGCAGTACTTC.

This chain connects TRBV27 to TRBJ2-7; no reliable D call. Germline V gene sequence: CDR1 MNHEY, CDR2 SMNVEV (reference sequence). The CDR3 runs 13 residues. The V end lost 5 bases, the J end lost 9 bases, and 17 bases lay between the germline ends. The CDR3, as DNA: TGTGCCAGCAGTCCCGTGACTCGAACATGGCAGTACTTC. Translation gives CASSPVTRTWQYF.

This rearrangement joins TRBV10-1 to TRBJ1-2; the D is unclear. CDR1 is WNHNN and CDR2 is SYGVQD in the germline V gene (reference sequence). Trimming left V 5 bases short and J 1 base short, with 17 bases between. This CDR3 is 16 amino acids long. The CDR3 nucleotides read TGCGCCAGCAGTAGGAGCGGAGACCCCTATAACTATGGCTACACCTTC. This codes for CASSRSGDPYNYGYTF.

In DNA form, the CDR3 reads TGTGCCAGCAGTCCATCCCCCGTCAGGGAAGGTCTGGGCTCCTATAATTCACCCCTCCACTTT. Translated, it gives CASSPSPVREGLGSYNSPLHF. V gene TRBV28 combines with J gene TRBJ1-6; TRBD1 might be the D (5 bases). Germline V gene lookup returns CDR1 MDHEN and CDR2 SYDVKM. This CDR3 is built from 21 residues. V lost 5 bases to trimming and J lost 0 bases, with 26 bases between them.

The chain uses TRBV7-9 and TRBJ1-5; 7 bases are a match to TRBD1. V dropped 6 bases and J dropped 8; count of bases not matched to a gene: 7. Germline CDR1 reads SEHNR; CDR2 reads FQNEAQ (reference sequence). The CDR3 runs 13 residues. The DNA for the CDR3 is TGTGCCAGCAGTCCAGGGGGTGTGGAGCCCCAGCATTTT. Its protein product is CASSPGGVEPQHF. The complete variable domain, with remaining parts taken from reference TRBV7-9 and TRBJ1-5, reads DTGVSQNPRHKITKRGQNVTFRCDPISEHNRLYWYRQTLGQGPEFLTYFQNEAQLEKSRLLSDRFSAERPKGSFSTLEIQRTEQGDSAMYLCASSPGGVEPQHFGDGTRLSIL.

The CDR3 protein is CASSHPDRGGYTF. The CDR3 DNA is TGCGCCAGCAGCCATCCTGACAGGGGTGGCTACACCTTC. The V call is TRBV4-3, the J call TRBJ1-2, with TRBD1 identical over 8 bases. After removal of 3 bases from V and 7 bases from J, the junction contained 4 bases not matched to a gene. CDR1 LGHNA and CDR2 YSLEER come from the germline V gene. The length of the CDR3 is 13 residues.

The rearrangement uses TRBV29-1 and TRBJ1-1; the match to TRBD1 covers 9 bases. Germline CDR1 and CDR2: SQVTM and ANQGSEA. Trimming at V came to 1 base and at J to 4 bases, leaving 4 bases not matched to a gene. The CDR3 spans 14 residues. The DNA for the CDR3 is TGCAGCGTTGAAGCTACGGGACAGGGCACTGAAGCTTTCTTT. Protein product: CSVEATGQGTEAFF.

This chain connects TRBV2 to TRBJ2-7; the D is unclear. With 6 bases removed from V and 0 bases from J, the gap between germline ends came to 9 bases. In germline, CDR1 is SNHLY, CDR2 FYNNEI. The CDR3 spans 13 residues. The CDR3 region has the DNA TGTGCCAGCAGATCCCCCTACTCCTACGAGCAGTACTTC. Translation gives CASRSPYSYEQYF.

The chain uses TRBV6-4 and TRBJ1-2, with a possible D match to TRBD1 (5 bases). Trimming left V 0 bases short and J 1 base short, with 9 bases between. Looked up from germline, CDR1 is MRHNA and CDR2 is SNTAGT. The CDR3 is 15 amino acids. The CDR3 spells CASSDSGRVNYGYTF. The CDR3 DNA follows: TGTGCCAGCAGTGACTCAGGCAGGGTTAACTATGGCTACACCTTC.

The gene calls are TRBV18 and TRBJ1-5; no clear D. Germline lookup yields CDR1 KGHSH and CDR2 LQKENI. V gave up 2 bases and J gave up 0 bases, with 8 bases separating them. The CDR3 extends over 15 amino acids. CDR3 sequence: CASSPSQYSNQPQHF. The CDR3 coding sequence is TGTGCCAGCTCACCATCTCAGTATAGCAATCAGCCCCAGCATTTT. Full variable domain (rest looked up from reference TRBV18 and TRBJ1-5): NAGVMQNPRHLVRRRGQEARLRCSPMKGHSHVYWYRQLPEEGLKFMVYLQKENIIDESGMPKERFSAEFPKEGPSILRIQQVVRGDSAAYFCASSPSQYSNQPQHFGDGTRLSIL.

The rearrangement links TRBV28 to TRBJ2-7; 7 bases are shared with TRBD1. Germline loops: CDR1 MDHEN, CDR2 SYDVKM. The junction had 7 bases not matched to a gene; V was cut back by 5 bases and J by 3 bases. This CDR3 is 14 amino acids long. CDR3 coding DNA: TGTGCCAGCAGTCCTATTAGGGGGCACTACGAGCAGTACTTC. This codes for CASSPIRGHYEQYF.

Here the CDR3 DNA reads TGTGCCAGTAGTACCCGGACAGGTTACTATGGCTACACCTTC. Encoded protein: CASSTRTGYYGYTF. This chain connects TRBV19 to TRBJ1-2, with TRBD1 matching 7 bases. This CDR3 is 14 amino acids long. The germline CDR1 and CDR2 sequences are LNHDA and SQIVND (reference sequence). V gave up 4 bases and J gave up 3 bases; unmatched junction bases: 5.

This chain uses TRBV13 with TRBJ2-1, with TRBD2 matching 10 bases. J gave up 3 bases and V 5 bases, and 10 bases lay outside the gene matches. From germline, CDR1 is PRHDT and CDR2 FYEKMQ (reference sequence). The CDR3 length is 17 residues. CDR3 nucleotide sequence: TGTGCCAGCAGCGCCTTCGGGCTAGCGGGGGACTACAATGAGCAGTTCTTC. Protein sequence: CASSAFGLAGDYNEQFF.

This chain uses TRBV7-6 with TRBJ2-5; 8 nucleotides align to TRBD2. J gave up 2 bases and V 2 bases, and 1 base lay outside the gene matches. Germline lookup yields CDR1 SGHVS and CDR2 FNYEAQ. The CDR3 spans 14 residues. CDR3 region: CASSLLAGQETQYF. The CDR3 DNA reads as TGTGCCAGCAGCTTATTAGCGGGACAAGAGACCCAGTACTTC.

The chain employs TRBV12-3 or TRBV12-4 and TRBJ2-1; 8 bases are shared with TRBD2. Losses at the gene ends were 1 base for V and 9 bases for J; bases not matched to a gene: 2. There are 13 residues in the CDR3. The chain's CDR3 is CASSLGTSTEQFF. CDR3 DNA sequence: TGTGCCAGCAGTTTAGGGACTAGCACTGAGCAGTTCTTC.

V and J are TRBV20-1 and TRBJ2-1; 7 nucleotides match TRBD1. The V gene's germline CDR1 is DFQATT and CDR2 SNEGSKA (reference sequence). CDR3 length equals 11 residues. This CDR3 is CSQGAYNEQFF. The CDR3 DNA is TGCAGCCAGGGGGCCTACAATGAGCAGTTCTTC.

V usage is TRBV9 and J usage is TRBJ2-1; possible D gene TRBD1, 7 bases. The CDR3 has 14 residues. Deletions cut 7 bases from V and 3 bases from J, with 14 bases between. CDR1 is SGDLS and CDR2 is YYNGEE in the germline V gene. In DNA, the CDR3 is TGTGCCAGCCACCCGGGGGACAGCTACAATGAGCAGTTCTTC. Encoded protein: CASHPGDSYNEQFF. Based on the CDR3 plus reference TRBV9 and TRBJ2-1, the full variable domain is DSGVTQTPKHLITATGQRVTLRCSPRSGDLSVYWYQQSLDQGLQFLIQYYNGEERAKGNILERFSAQQFPDLHSELNLSSLELGDSALYFCASHPGDSYNEQFFGPGTRLTVL.

The table lists this clone with a few counts. CDR3 amino acids: CASSPTDPYYGYTF. The CDR3 DNA sequence: TGTGCCAGCAGCCCGACAGACCCTTACTATGGCTACACCTTC. The J gene is TRBJ1-2, the V gene TRBV3-1 (or the pseudogene TRBV3-2); possible D gene TRBD1, 5 bases. V was shortened by 4 bases and J by 3 bases, with 12 bases between the two germline ends. The CDR3 has 14 amino acids. Germline CDR1 is LGHDT and CDR2 is YNNKEL (reference sequence).

The chain uses TRBV13 and TRBJ2-5, with 11 bases fitting TRBD2. This CDR3 contains 17 residues. J was trimmed by 2 bases and V by 4 bases; bases with no gene match: 9. Germline V lookup: CDR1 PRHDT, CDR2 FYEKMQ (reference sequence). The CDR3 spells CASSSLAGGLWQETQYF. The CDR3 DNA follows: TGTGCCAGCAGCTCATTAGCGGGGGGGCTCTGGCAAGAGACCCAGTACTTC.

The chain employs TRBV30 and TRBJ1-4; D remains ambiguous. CDR1 is GTSNPN and CDR2 is SVGIG in the germline V gene (reference sequence). This CDR3 is built from 15 residues. The ends were cut back, 0 bases at V and 5 bases at J, with 13 bases in the middle. The CDR3 loop reads CAWSVWPGGNEKLFF. CDR3 in DNA: TGTGCCTGGAGTGTATGGCCAGGAGGAAATGAAAAACTGTTTTTT.

This clone was counted only a few times. The chain is built from TRBV10-3 and TRBJ2-7; 8 nucleotides match TRBD1. Germline CDR1 and CDR2: ENHRY and SYGVKD. This CDR3 is 11 amino acids long. The trim removed 6 bases at V and 6 bases at J, leaving 1 base unmatched. CDR3 sequence: CAISRGLEQYF. CDR3 DNA sequence: TGTGCCATCAGCAGGGGGCTCGAGCAGTACTTC.

The CDR3 region is CASSPRREQYF. DNA for the CDR3: TGTGCCAGCAGCCCCAGGAGGGAGCAGTACTTC. The chain uses TRBV7-8 and TRBJ2-7; TRBD2 is a possible D gene (5 bases). Trimming cost V 5 bases and J 7 bases, with 9 bases left between them. This CDR3 contains 11 residues. Germline loops: CDR1 SGHVS, CDR2 FQNEAQ.

V is TRBV30 and J is TRBJ2-7; D may be TRBD1 (6 bases). The CDR3 is made up of 12 amino acids. Germline V gene sequence: CDR1 GTSNPN, CDR2 SVGIG (reference sequence). V lost 1 base to trimming and J lost 3 bases, with 7 bases between them. The CDR3 region has the DNA TGTGCCTGGAGTGACAGGGACTACGAGCAGTACTTC. Residues: CAWSDRDYEQYF.

The gene calls are TRBV5-1 and TRBJ1-2; TRBD1 matches at 9 bases. Germline V lookup: CDR1 SGHRS, CDR2 YFSETQ. CDR3 size: 16 residues. V lost 5 bases, J lost 3 bases, and 11 bases stayed unmatched. CDR3 sequence (DNA): TGCGCCAGCAGGGCCGGGACAGGGTCCGGGGACTATGGCTACACCTTC. Translation: CASRAGTGSGDYGYTF.

The J gene is TRBJ2-7, the V gene TRBV11-3, with TRBD1 matching over 9 bases. J was trimmed by 6 bases and V by 6 bases; bases with no gene match: 6. CDR1 and CDR2 (germline): SGHNT, YENEEA. The CDR3 length is 13 residues. The CDR3 nucleotides read TGTGCCAGCAGAGGACAGGGGATTTCCGAGCAGTACTTC. This sequence encodes CASRGQGISEQYF.

This sequence joins TRBV9 and TRBJ2-7, with 8 bases identical to TRBD2. This CDR3 contains 14 residues. V lost 4 bases to trimming and J lost 7 bases; unmatched junction nucleotides: 10. The germline gives CDR1 SGDLS, CDR2 YYNGEE. In DNA form, the CDR3 reads TGTGCCAGCAGCCCTCGAGCGGGAGTGGGGGAGCAGTACTTC. Protein: CASSPRAGVGEQYF.

The genes are TRBV3-1 (or the pseudogene TRBV3-2) and TRBJ2-6; D not resolved. The CDR3 sequence is 18 residues long. V was pared by 0 bases and J by 1 base, with 13 bases between. Looked up from germline, CDR1 is LGHDT and CDR2 is YNNKEL (reference sequence). CDR3 coding DNA: TGTGCCAGCAGCCAAGATCTGAGAACACTATCTGGGGCCAACGTCCTGACTTTC. As protein: CASSQDLRTLSGANVLTF.

The rearrangement uses TRBV6-5 and TRBJ1-1, with D hard to call. Germline lookup yields CDR1 MNHEY and CDR2 SVGAGI. V lost 4 bases to trimming and J lost 0 bases, with 15 bases between them. The CDR3 loop spans 16 amino acids. CDR3 in amino acids: CASSSRSTSMNTEAFF. The CDR3 DNA reads as TGTGCCAGCAGTTCTCGGAGCACCTCAATGAACACTGAAGCTTTCTTT.